This TCR beta chain was recovered during a study of molecular identifiers for immune sequencing clone quantification. Previously described methods with listed TCR primers produced the bulk TCR libraries. TCRdb used MiXCR to reprocess the PCR reads, holding one entry per CDR3 protein. The table has just under 650,000 distinct CDR3 sequences, roughly 21% seen once. Concerning this clonotype itself: A much more abundant neighbour one base away suggests this may be a read error.

Input material: naive CD8+ T cells from blood, with Jurkat cell RNA spiked in. The subset is: FACS-sorted CD8+CD4-CCR7+CD45RA+ naive T cells. The clonotype comes from a human donor in good health. Some libraries in this study had Jurkat cell RNA spiked in.

The CDR3 region is CASSEARGGSGTLETQHF. CDR3 nucleotide sequence: TGTGCCAGCAGTGAAGCGAGAGGAGGTAGCGGGACTTTGGAGACCCAGCACTTC. The gene calls are TRBV2 and TRBJ2-5; 8 bases are shared with TRBD2. The germline gives CDR1 SNHLY, CDR2 FYNNEI. The CDR3 has 18 residues.